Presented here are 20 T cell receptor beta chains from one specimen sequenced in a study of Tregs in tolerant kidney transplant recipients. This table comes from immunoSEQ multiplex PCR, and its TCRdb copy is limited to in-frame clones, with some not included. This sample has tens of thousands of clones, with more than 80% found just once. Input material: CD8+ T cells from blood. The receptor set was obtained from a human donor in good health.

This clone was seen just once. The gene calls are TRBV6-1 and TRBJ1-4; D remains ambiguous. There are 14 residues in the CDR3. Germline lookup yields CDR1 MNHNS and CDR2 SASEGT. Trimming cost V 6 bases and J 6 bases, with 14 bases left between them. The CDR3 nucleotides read TGTGCCAGCAGCCCCCACCGAAGGGATGAAAAACTGTTTTTT. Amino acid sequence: CASSPHRRDEKLFF.

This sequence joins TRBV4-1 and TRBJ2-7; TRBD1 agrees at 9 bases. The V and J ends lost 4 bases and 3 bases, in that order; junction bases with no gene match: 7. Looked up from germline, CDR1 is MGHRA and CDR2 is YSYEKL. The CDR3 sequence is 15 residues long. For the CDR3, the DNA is TGCGCCAGCAGCCTGGTAGGACAGGGGTACTACGAGCAGTACTTC. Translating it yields CASSLVGQGYYEQYF.

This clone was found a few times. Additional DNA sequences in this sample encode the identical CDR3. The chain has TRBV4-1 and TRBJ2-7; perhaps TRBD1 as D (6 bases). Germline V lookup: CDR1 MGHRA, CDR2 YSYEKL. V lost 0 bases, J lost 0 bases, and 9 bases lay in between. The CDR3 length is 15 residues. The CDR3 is CASSQEGQLSYEQYF. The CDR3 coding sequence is TGCGCCAGCAGCCAAGAAGGACAGCTCTCCTACGAGCAGTACTTC.

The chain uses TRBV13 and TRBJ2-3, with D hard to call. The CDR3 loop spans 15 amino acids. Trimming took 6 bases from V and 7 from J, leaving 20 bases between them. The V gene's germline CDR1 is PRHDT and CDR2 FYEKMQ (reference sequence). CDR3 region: CASSYLLATGNTQYF. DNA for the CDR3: TGTGCCAGCAGTTATCTCCTGGCTACCGGAAATACGCAGTATTTT.

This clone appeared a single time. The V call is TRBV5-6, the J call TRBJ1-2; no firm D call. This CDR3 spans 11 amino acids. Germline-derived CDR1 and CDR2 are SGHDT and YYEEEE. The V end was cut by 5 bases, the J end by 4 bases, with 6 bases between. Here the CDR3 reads CASSYVYGYTF. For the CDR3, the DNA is TGTGCCAGCAGTTATGTCTATGGCTACACCTTC.

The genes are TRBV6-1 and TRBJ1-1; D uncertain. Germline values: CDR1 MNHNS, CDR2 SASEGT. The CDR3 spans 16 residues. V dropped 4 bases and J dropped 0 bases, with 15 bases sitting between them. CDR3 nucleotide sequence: TGTGCCAGCAGTGGTAGTTTGATGGGTGTGAACACTGAAGCTTTCTTT. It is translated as CASSGSLMGVNTEAFF.

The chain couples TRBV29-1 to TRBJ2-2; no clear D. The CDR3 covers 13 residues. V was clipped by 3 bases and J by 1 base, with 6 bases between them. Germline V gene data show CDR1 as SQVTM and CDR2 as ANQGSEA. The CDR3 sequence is CSVDGENTGELFF. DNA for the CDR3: TGCAGCGTTGATGGGGAGAACACCGGGGAGCTGTTTTTT.

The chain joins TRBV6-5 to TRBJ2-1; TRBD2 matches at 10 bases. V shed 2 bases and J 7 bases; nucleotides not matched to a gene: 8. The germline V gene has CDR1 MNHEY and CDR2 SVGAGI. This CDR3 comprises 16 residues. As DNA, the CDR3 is TGTGCCAGCAGTTACCGAGCGGGAGGGCAGCTAAATGAGCAGTTCTTC. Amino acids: CASSYRAGGQLNEQFF.

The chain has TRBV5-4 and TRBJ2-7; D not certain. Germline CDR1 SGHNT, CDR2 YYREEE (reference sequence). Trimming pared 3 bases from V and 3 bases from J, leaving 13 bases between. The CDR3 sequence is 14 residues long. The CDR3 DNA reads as TGTGCCAGCAGCTCGGTCAACATCGACTACGAGCAGTACTTC. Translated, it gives CASSSVNIDYEQYF.

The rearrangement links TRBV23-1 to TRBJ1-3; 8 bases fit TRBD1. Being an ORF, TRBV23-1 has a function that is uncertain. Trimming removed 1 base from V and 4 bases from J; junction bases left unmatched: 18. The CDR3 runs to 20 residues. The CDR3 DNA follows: TGCGCCAGCAGTCAATTCCGGTTTGGACAGGGCAAACTAGGCGGAAACACCATATATTTT. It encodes CASSQFRFGQGKLGGNTIYF.

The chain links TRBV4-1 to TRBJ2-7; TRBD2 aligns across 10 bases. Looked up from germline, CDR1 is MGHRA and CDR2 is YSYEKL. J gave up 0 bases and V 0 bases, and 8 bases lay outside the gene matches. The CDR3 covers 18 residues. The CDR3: CASSQDELAGLLSYEQYF. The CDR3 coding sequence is TGCGCCAGCAGCCAAGATGAACTAGCGGGACTCCTCTCCTACGAGCAGTACTTC.

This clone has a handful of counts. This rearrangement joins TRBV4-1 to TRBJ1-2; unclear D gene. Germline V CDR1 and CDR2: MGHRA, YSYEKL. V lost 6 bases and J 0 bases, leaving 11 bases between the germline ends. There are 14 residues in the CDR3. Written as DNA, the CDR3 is TGCGCCAGCAGTGGCTATACCACTAACTATGGCTACACCTTC. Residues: CASSGYTTNYGYTF.

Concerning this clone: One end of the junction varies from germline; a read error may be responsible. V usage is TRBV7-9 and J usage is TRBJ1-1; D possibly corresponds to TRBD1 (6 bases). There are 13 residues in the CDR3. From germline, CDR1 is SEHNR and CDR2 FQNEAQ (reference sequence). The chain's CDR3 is CAISLGGNTEAFF. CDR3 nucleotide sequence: TGTGCCATCAGCTTAGGGGGGAACACTGAAGCTTTCTTT. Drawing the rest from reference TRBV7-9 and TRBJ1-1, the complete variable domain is DTGVSQNPRHKITKRGQNVTFRCDPISEHNRLYWYRQTLGQGPEFLTYFQNEAQLEKSRLLSDRFSAERPKGSFSTLEIQRTEQGDSAMYLCAISLGGNTEAFFGQGTRLTVV.

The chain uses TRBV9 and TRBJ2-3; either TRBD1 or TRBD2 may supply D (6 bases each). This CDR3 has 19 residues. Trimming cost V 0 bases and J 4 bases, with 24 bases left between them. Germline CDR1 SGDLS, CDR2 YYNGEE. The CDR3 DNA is TGTGCCAGCAGCGTAGGGGGGGCCGCGGGCTTAGCGCCTTCAGATACGCAGTATTTT. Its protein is CASSVGGAAGLAPSDTQYF.

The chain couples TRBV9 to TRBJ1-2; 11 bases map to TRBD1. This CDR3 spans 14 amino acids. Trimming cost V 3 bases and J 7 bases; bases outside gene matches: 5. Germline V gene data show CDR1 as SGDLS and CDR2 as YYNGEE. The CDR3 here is CASSDRDRGGGYTF. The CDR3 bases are TGTGCCAGCAGCGACCGGGACAGGGGGGGTGGCTACACCTTC.

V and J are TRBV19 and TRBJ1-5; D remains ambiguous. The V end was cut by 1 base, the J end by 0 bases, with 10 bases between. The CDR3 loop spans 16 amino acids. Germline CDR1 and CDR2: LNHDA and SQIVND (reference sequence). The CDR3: CASSIAAIYSNQPQHF. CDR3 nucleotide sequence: TGTGCCAGTAGTATAGCGGCAATTTATAGCAATCAGCCCCAGCATTTT. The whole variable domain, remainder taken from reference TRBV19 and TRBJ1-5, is DGGITQSPKYLFRKEGQNVTLSCEQNLNHDAMYWYRQDPGQGLRLIYYSQIVNDFQKGDIAEGYSVSREKKESFPLTVTSAQKNPTAFYLCASSIAAIYSNQPQHFGDGTRLSIL.

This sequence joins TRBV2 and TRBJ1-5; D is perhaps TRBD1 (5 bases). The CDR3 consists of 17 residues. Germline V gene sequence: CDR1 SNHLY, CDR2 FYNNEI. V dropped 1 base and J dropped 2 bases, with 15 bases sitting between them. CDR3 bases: TGTGCCAGCAGTGAAGTCCGGGGGGTTTTAGGCAATCAGCCCCAGCATTTT. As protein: CASSEVRGVLGNQPQHF.

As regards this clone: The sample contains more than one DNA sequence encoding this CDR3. This CDR3 is CASSLGTYEQYF. CDR3 DNA: TGTGCCAGCAGCTTGGGAACCTACGAGCAGTACTTC. The chain recombines TRBV5-6 with TRBJ2-7; D not certain. The CDR3 sequence is 12 residues long. CDR1 and CDR2 (germline): SGHDT, YYEEEE. V gave up 0 bases and J gave up 2 bases, with 3 bases separating them.

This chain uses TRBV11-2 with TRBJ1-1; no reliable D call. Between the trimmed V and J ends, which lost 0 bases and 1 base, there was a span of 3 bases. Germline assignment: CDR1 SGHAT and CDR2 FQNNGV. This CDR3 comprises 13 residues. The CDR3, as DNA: TGTGCCAGCAGCTTAGAGGGGAACACTGAAGCTTTCTTT. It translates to CASSLEGNTEAFF.

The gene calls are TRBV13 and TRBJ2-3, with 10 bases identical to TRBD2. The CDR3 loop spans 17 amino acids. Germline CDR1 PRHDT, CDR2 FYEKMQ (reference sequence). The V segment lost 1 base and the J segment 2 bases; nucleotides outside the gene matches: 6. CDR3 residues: CASSLELAGAHTDTQYF. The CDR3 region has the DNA TGTGCCAGCAGCTTAGAGCTAGCGGGGGCCCACACAGATACGCAGTATTTT.